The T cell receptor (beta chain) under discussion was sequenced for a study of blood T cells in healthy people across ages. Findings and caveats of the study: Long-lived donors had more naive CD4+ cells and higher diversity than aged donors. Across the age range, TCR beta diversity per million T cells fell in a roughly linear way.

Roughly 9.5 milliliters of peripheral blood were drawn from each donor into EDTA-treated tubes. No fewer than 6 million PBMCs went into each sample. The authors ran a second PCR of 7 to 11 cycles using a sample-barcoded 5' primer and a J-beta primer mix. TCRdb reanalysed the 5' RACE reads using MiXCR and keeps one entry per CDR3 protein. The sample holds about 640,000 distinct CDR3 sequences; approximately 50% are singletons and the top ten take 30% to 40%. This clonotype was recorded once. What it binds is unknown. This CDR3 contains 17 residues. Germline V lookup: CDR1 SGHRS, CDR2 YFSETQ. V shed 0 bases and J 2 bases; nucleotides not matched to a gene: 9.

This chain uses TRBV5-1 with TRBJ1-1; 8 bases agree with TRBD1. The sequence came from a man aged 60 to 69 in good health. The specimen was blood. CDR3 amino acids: CASSLGPAGGYNTEAFF. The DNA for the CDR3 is TGCGCCAGCAGCTTGGGCCCGGCAGGGGGCTATAACACTGAAGCTTTCTTT. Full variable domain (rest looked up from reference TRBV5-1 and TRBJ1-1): KAGVTQTPRYLIKTRGQQVTLSCSPISGHRSVSWYQQTPGQGLQFLFEYFSETQRNKGNFPGRFSGRQFSNSRSEMNVSTLELGDSALYLCASSLGPAGGYNTEAFFGQGTRLTVV.